These 24 T cell receptor beta chains came from one sample sequenced in a study of molecular identifiers for immune sequencing clone quantification. TCRdb fed the PCR reads into MiXCR, producing one record per CDR3 protein. The sample lists over 600,000 distinct CDR3 sequences, about 20% occurring once. The sample taken for sequencing was naive CD8+ T cells from blood, with Jurkat cell RNA spiked in. Subset reported: FACS-sorted CD8+CD4-CCR7+CD45RA+ naive T cells. Receptors were obtained from a human donor in good health. Some libraries in this study had Jurkat cell RNA spiked in.

This clonotype was observed many times. The chain recombines TRBV2 with TRBJ1-1; TRBD1 is a possible D gene (5 bases). With 6 bases removed from V and 8 bases from J, the gap between germline ends came to 13 bases. Germline values: CDR1 SNHLY, CDR2 FYNNEI. There are 12 residues in the CDR3. The CDR3 loop is CASRGGRGEAFF. The CDR3 bases are TGTGCCAGCAGAGGCGGACGGGGCGAAGCTTTCTTT. The complete variable domain, with remaining parts taken from reference TRBV2 and TRBJ1-1, reads EPEVTQTPSHQVTQMGQEVILRCVPISNHLYFYWYRQILGQKVEFLVSFYNNEISEKSEIFDDQFSVERPDGSNFTLKIRSTKLEDSAMYFCASRGGRGEAFFGQGTRLTVV.

The genes are TRBV9 and TRBJ2-3; D gene uncertain. The germline gives CDR1 SGDLS, CDR2 YYNGEE. Trimming left V 0 bases short and J 2 bases short, with 13 bases between. There are 16 residues in the CDR3. CDR3: CASSVGVGRLTDTQYF. In DNA form, the CDR3 reads TGTGCCAGCAGCGTAGGAGTCGGGCGGCTCACAGATACGCAGTATTTT.

This chain uses TRBV12-3 or TRBV12-4 with TRBJ2-5, with unresolved D. This CDR3 contains 15 residues. Trimming took 6 bases from V and 1 from J, leaving 15 bases between them. This CDR3 is CASSPKYSGQETQYF. In DNA, the CDR3 is TGTGCCAGCAGCCCAAAATATTCGGGCCAAGAGACCCAGTACTTC.

This clonotype was detected only a few times. The rearrangement joins TRBV14 to TRBJ2-7; perhaps TRBD2 as D (6 bases). The V gene's germline CDR1 is SGHDN and CDR2 FVKESK. This CDR3 comprises 19 residues. Trimming left V 0 bases short and J 3 bases short, with 24 bases between. For the CDR3, the DNA is TGTGCCAGCAGCCAAGAAGAAATAGTTCCGGGAGCTTTTTTCTACGAGCAGTACTTC. This translates into CASSQEEIVPGAFFYEQYF.

The chain uses TRBV10-3 and TRBJ1-5; the D is unclear. The CDR3 is 16 residues long. The germline CDR1 and CDR2 sequences are ENHRY and SYGVKD. V shed 0 bases and J shed 2 bases, with 11 bases lying between them. CDR3 protein: CAISESWGNGNQPQHF. CDR3 in DNA: TGTGCCATCAGTGAGTCGTGGGGTAATGGCAATCAGCCCCAGCATTTT.

The chain is built from TRBV12-2 and TRBJ1-2; the D segment call TRBD1 is taken from the table without a DNA check. TRBV12-2 is a recognized pseudogene. The CDR3 spans 17 residues. As DNA, the CDR3 is TGTGCAAGTAACCCCCCGAGTCGGGTTGGCGCTAACTATGGCTACACCTTC. This sequence encodes CASNPPSRVGANYGYTF.

The sample holds one count of this clonotype. V gene TRBV27 combines with J gene TRBJ1-5; 10 nucleotides align to TRBD1. The CDR3 totals 14 residues. Germline V gene lookup returns CDR1 MNHEY and CDR2 SMNVEV (reference sequence). After removal of 5 bases from V and 9 bases from J, the junction contained 7 bases not matched to a gene. CDR3 in amino acids: CASSHGTGDLPQHF. The DNA for the CDR3 is TGTGCCAGCAGTCACGGGACAGGGGATCTGCCCCAGCATTTT.

Comments on this clonotype: A much larger clonotype is one base distant, so this may be a read error. The V gene is TRBV7-3, the J gene TRBJ2-3, with 14 nucleotides matching TRBD2. The germline V gene has CDR1 SGHTA and CDR2 FQGTGA. Trimming removed 5 bases from V and 8 bases from J; junction bases left unmatched: 9. The CDR3 runs to 16 residues. The CDR3 loop is CASSPTSGRAAGTQYF. The CDR3, as DNA: TGTGCCAGCAGCCCGACTAGCGGGAGGGCCGCAGGTACGCAGTATTTT. The whole variable domain, remainder taken from reference TRBV7-3 and TRBJ2-3, is GAGVSQTPSNKVTEKGKYVELRCDPISGHTALYWYRQSLGQGPEFLIYFQGTGAADDSGLPNDRFFAVRPEGSVSTLKIQRTERGDSAVYLCASSPTSGRAAGTQYFGPGTRLTVL.

As regards this clonotype: One end of the junction is discordant with germline, which a read error may explain. The V gene is TRBV29-1, the J gene TRBJ2-1; D may be TRBD1 (6 bases). Germline CDR1 SQVTM, CDR2 ANQGSEA. The CDR3 has 14 residues. The CDR3 here is CSGTSDRTYTEQFF. DNA of the CDR3: TGCAGCGGGACGTCGGACAGAACCTACACTGAGCAGTTCTTC.

With respect to this clonotype: Just one base apart from a much larger clone, this may be a read error. The chain joins TRBV30 to TRBJ2-3; D is possibly TRBD1 or TRBD2 (6 bases each). Germline V gene sequence: CDR1 GTSNPN, CDR2 SVGIG (reference sequence). V lost 5 bases, J lost 3 bases, and 12 bases lay in between. This CDR3 is built from 13 residues. For the CDR3, the DNA is TGTGCCTGGGCCTGGGGGGCTACAGATACGCAGTATTTT. Translated: CAWAWGATDTQYF.

Worth noting for this clonotype: This may be a read error: a much more frequent sequence differs by one nucleotide. The gene calls are TRBV7-9 and TRBJ2-7; 10 nucleotides match TRBD2. The CDR3 extends over 15 amino acids. V lost 5 bases to trimming and J lost 2 bases; unmatched junction nucleotides: 6. The germline V gene encodes CDR1 SEHNR and CDR2 FQNEAQ (reference sequence). The CDR3 spells CASSGGLAEAYEQYF. As DNA, the CDR3 is TGTGCCAGCAGCGGAGGACTAGCGGAGGCCTACGAGCAGTACTTC.

The table lists this clonotype with many counts. The rearrangement uses TRBV5-1 and TRBJ2-7; D gene ambiguous. This CDR3 region has 15 residues. CDR1 and CDR2 from the germline V gene are SGHRS and YFSETQ. Trimming shortened V by 0 bases and J by 6 bases, and 16 bases separated the two germline ends. The DNA of the CDR3 is TGCGCCAGCAGCTTGGAATCGGGCTGGGCAGGCGAGCAGTACTTC. Translated, it gives CASSLESGWAGEQYF.

As to this clonotype: This may stem from a read error, because a much larger clone lies one nucleotide away. No conserved phenylalanine or tryptophan ends this CDR3, so it is likely a read error. The limits of the CDR3 on the DNA are not certain, so only TCRdb's listed CDR3 is given. This sequence joins TRBV6-6 and TRBJ2-5; the D segment call TRBD1 is taken from the table without a DNA check. The germline gives CDR1 MNHNY, CDR2 SVGAGI (reference sequence). The CDR3 is 11 residues long, counting both termini. CDR3 sequence: CASSHGTGKYY.

The J gene is TRBJ2-5, the V gene TRBV12-3 or TRBV12-4; TRBD1 matches 9 bases. CDR3 length: 15 amino acids. The V and J ends lost 6 bases and 0 bases, in that order; junction bases with no gene match: 5. As DNA, the CDR3 is TGTGCCAGCAGAGGGGACAGGGACTACCAAGAGACCCAGTACTTC. Its translation: CASRGDRDYQETQYF.

This clonotype was observed at least ten times. The chain uses TRBV4-1 and TRBJ2-1, with D perhaps TRBD2 (6 bases). The germline V gene encodes CDR1 MGHRA and CDR2 YSYEKL. V was shortened by 5 bases and J by 8 bases, with 13 bases between the two germline ends. The CDR3 length is 13 residues. Here the CDR3 DNA reads TGCGCCAGCAGCGCCCACTCTAGCGATGAGCAGTTCTTC. Amino acids: CASSAHSSDEQFF.

Worth noting for this clonotype: A much larger clone differs from this one at a single base, so this may be a read error. The CDR3 DNA reads as TGTGCCGGCAGTGCGGGAGGACAGGGGATATACGAGCAGTACTTC. It codes for CAGSAGGQGIYEQYF. The chain carries TRBV27 and TRBJ2-7; D might be TRBD1 (9 bases). The CDR3 length is 15 residues. The V gene's germline CDR1 is MNHEY and CDR2 SMNVEV (reference sequence).

The gene calls are TRBV7-9 and TRBJ1-1; no clear D. Germline CDR1 and CDR2: SEHNR and FQNEAQ (reference sequence). This CDR3 is built from 12 residues. V lost 6 bases to trimming and J lost 4 bases, with 9 bases between them. In DNA form, the CDR3 reads TGTGCCAGCAGGATTATGAGCACTGAAGCTTTCTTT. Protein: CASRIMSTEAFF.

The genes are TRBV5-3 and TRBJ2-5; 7 nucleotides align to TRBD2. TRBV5-3 is an ORF, and what it does is uncertain. This CDR3 has 16 amino acids. V lost 0 bases and J lost 2; bases outside the gene matches: 7. The CDR3 loop is CARSLGCGRLQETQYF. The CDR3 coding sequence is TGTGCCAGAAGCTTGGGTTGCGGGAGATTGCAAGAGACCCAGTACTTC.

V is TRBV20-1 and J is TRBJ2-7, with 8 positions matching TRBD2. Unmatched junction bases numbered 2, after V lost 0 bases and J lost 1 base. CDR3 size: 14 residues. The germline V gene encodes CDR1 DFQATT and CDR2 SNEGSKA (reference sequence). The CDR3 here is CSARDGTSSYEQYF. In DNA form, the CDR3 reads TGCAGTGCTAGAGATGGGACTAGTTCCTACGAGCAGTACTTC.

Points on this clonotype: Mismatch with germline at one junction end may stem from a read error. This sequence joins TRBV7-2 and TRBJ2-3, with 9 bases that match TRBD1. The CDR3 sequence is 15 residues long. Germline-derived CDR1 and CDR2 are SGHTA and FQGNSA. CDR3 protein: CASSLGDRASDAQCF. As DNA, the CDR3 is TGTGCCAGCAGCTTAGGGGACAGGGCCTCAGATGCGCAGTGTTTT.

In regard to this clonotype: This could be a read error, since a much larger clone is one nucleotide away. J is TRBJ2-5 and V is TRBV20-1, with a tentative D call TRBD1 (6 bases). Per the germline V gene, CDR1 is DFQATT and CDR2 is SNEGSKA (reference sequence). V lost 3 bases and J lost 7, with 15 bases in between. This CDR3 region has 13 residues. This CDR3 is CSASAGDVGTQYF. For the CDR3, the DNA is TGCAGTGCTAGTGCAGGGGATGTAGGGACCCAGTACTTC.

This clonotype has a handful of counts. This rearrangement joins TRBV3-1 to TRBJ1-2; 7 nucleotides agree with TRBD1. With V trimmed by 0 bases and J by 4 bases, 17 bases remained unmatched. Germline CDR1 is LGHDT and CDR2 is YNNKEL (reference sequence). The CDR3 is 19 amino acids. CDR3 residues: CASSQDPGQATRPSYGYTF. CDR3 bases: TGTGCCAGCAGCCAAGATCCCGGACAGGCCACGAGACCCTCCTATGGCTACACCTTC.

A few counts support this clonotype. The CDR3 DNA follows: TGTGCCAGCAGTGAGGTACGTTGGAGCAATCAGCCCCAGCATTTT. This gives the protein CASSEVRWSNQPQHF. V gene TRBV6-1 combines with J gene TRBJ1-5; D unclear. V dropped 3 bases and J dropped 1 base, with 10 bases sitting between them. The germline V gene encodes CDR1 MNHNS and CDR2 SASEGT. The CDR3 covers 15 residues.

This clonotype was picked up a small number of times. At one boundary the junction diverges from the germline segment, which might be a read error. The chain couples TRBV6-6 to TRBJ2-1; D gene ambiguous. CDR1 MNHNY and CDR2 SVGAGI come from the germline V gene (reference sequence). The CDR3 extends over 16 amino acids. CDR3 in amino acids: CASSYSVKSSYSEQFF. The CDR3 nucleotides read TGTGCCAGCAGTTACTCTGTGAAGAGCTCCTACAGTGAGCAGTTCTTC.